This TCR beta chain was identified during a study of blood T cells in healthy people across ages (dated by TCRdb to about 2015). Looking at the study overall: In model experiments, roughly one uniquely barcoded TCR beta cDNA molecule per two T cells was captured by template switching. Donors of different ages were randomly distributed across sequencing lanes to avoid experimental bias. Donors were grouped into four age groups: young (average approximately 16 years), middle-aged (39), aged (62) and long-lived (around 82). The study analyzed two additional independent replicas of 1 million unique cDNA reads from the same blood draw for two donors, one aged 18 to 30 and one aged 80 or older. The study measured age-related changes in TCR beta repertoire diversity using deep sequencing normalized with unique cDNA molecular identifiers. On the study overall, not on this receptor specifically: Observed TCR beta diversity correlated strongly with the percentage of naive T cells measured by flow cytometry. Donor CMV infection status was unknown, potentially confounding age-related changes in expanded clonotypes. Since profiling was done on bulk unsorted PBMCs, naive and antigen-experienced compartments could not be conclusively compared. Estimates of total diversity based on one million sequenced T cells were considered lower bounds and underestimates. Compared with the aged group, the long-lived group had more naive CD4+ T cells, fewer expanded clones and increased TCR diversity, a pattern suggesting age selection. Observed TCR beta diversity per million T cells fell roughly linearly with age, and a significant reduction was already apparent by age around 44.

The method behind the library was 5' RACE. Sequencing used an Illumina HiSeq 2500. A second PCR of about 6 to 11 cycles was run with a J-beta primer mix and a sample-barcoded 5' primer. A unique molecular identifier was introduced onto each TCR beta cDNA molecule by a template-switch 5' adaptor carrying 12 random nucleotides. Each sample yielded at least 2.5 million CDR3-containing paired-end reads. The Mint cDNA synthesis kit, primed by a TRBC-specific oligonucleotide, was used to synthesize first-strand cDNA from all RNA. Following uracil-DNA glycosylase treatment, a first 18-cycle PCR with universal primers M1SS and BC2_uni_R was performed on all cDNA. The original pipeline was this. Normalization of each sample was performed by random selection of 1 million high-quality reads, each carrying a distinct molecular identifier. Instead of being binned into consensus sequences, reads with shared molecular identifiers were discarded. MiTCR, set to a Q25 quality threshold and the strictest error-elimination algorithm, was used for CDR3 identification, clonotype clustering and error correction. A nonparametric unseen species model with Euler transformation was used to estimate a lower bound on total TCR beta diversity. TCRdb passed the public sequencing reads through fastp at Q25 and MiXCR, retaining productive beta sequences. Under each unique CDR3 protein, matching rows form one entry showing the most common genes and DNA. TCRdb, rather than the study authors, made the V and J calls. The sample records some 920,000 distinct CDR3 sequences, 45% to 60% of which are singletons. The ten biggest clones cover 20% to 25% of the sample.

This clonotype has a count of ten or more. Its antigen is not yet known. Qualities for individual bases were not recorded, and no much larger clone is one base off. Systemically healthy Caucasian individuals from Russia, 39 in total and aged about 6 to 90 years, were included as donors. Each donor gave ten milliliters of peripheral blood, collected into EDTA-treated Vacutainer tubes. PBMCs were isolated by Ficoll-Paque density-gradient centrifugation, with at least 6 million obtained per sample. Trizol reagent was used to extract total RNA from the PBMCs, yielding at least 6 micrograms per sample. For every donor, an aliquot of PBMCs went through flow cytometry to measure the percentages of naive CD45RAhigh/CD27high T cells. V is trimmed back by 6 bases and J by 3 bases, and the junction contains 7 bases that no gene match accounts for. Spanning cysteine to phenylalanine, the CDR3 consists of 15 amino acids. The only DNA kept is the CDR3, 45 bases in frame from the first base.

The sequence derives from a woman aged 55-70 years in good health. The rearranged chain carries TRBV12-3 or TRBV12-4 and TRBJ2-1, and 8 junctional nucleotides match TRBD2. The sample was blood. The CDR3 loop reads CASSWAGGNYNEQFF. The bases are TGTGCCAGCAGCTGGGCGGGAGGCAACTACAATGAGCAGTTCTTC.